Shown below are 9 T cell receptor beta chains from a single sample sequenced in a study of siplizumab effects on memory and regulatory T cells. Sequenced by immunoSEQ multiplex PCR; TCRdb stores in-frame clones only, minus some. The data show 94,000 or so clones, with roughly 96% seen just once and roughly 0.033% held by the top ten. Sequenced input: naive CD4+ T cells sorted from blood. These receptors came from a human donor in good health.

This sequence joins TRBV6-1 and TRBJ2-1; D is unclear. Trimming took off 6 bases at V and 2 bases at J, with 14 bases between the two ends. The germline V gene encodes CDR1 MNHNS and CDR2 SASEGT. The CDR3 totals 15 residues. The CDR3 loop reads CASSQETSPYNEQFF. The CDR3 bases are TGTGCCAGCAGCCAAGAAACTTCCCCCTACAATGAGCAGTTCTTC.

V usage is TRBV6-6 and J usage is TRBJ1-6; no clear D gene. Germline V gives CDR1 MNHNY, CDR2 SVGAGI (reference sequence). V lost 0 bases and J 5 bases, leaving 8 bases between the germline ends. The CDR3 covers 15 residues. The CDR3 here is CASSYSAPDNSPLHF. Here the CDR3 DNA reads TGTGCCAGCAGTTACTCGGCGCCGGATAATTCACCCCTCCACTTT.

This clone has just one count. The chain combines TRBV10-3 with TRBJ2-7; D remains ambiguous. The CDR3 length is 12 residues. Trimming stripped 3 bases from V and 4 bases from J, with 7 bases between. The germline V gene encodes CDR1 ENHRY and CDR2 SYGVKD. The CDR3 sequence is CAISESGYEQYF. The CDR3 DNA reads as TGTGCCATCAGTGAATCCGGATACGAGCAGTACTTC.

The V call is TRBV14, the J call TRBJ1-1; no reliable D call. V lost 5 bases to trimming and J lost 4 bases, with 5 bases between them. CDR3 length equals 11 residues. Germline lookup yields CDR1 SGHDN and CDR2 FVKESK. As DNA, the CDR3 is TGTGCCAGCAGCTCGCCCACTGAAGCTTTCTTT. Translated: CASSSPTEAFF.

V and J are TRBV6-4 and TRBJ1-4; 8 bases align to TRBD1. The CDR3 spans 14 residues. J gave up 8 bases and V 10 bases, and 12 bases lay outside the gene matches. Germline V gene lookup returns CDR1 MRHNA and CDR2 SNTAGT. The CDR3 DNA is TGTGCCAACCGGGACAGGCCATCAGGGGAAAAACTGTTTTTT. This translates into CANRDRPSGEKLFF.

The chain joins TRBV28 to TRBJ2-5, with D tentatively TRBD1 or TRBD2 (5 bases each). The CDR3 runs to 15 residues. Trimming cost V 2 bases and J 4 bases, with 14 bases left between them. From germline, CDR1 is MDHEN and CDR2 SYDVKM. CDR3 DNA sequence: TGTGCCAGCAGTTTAACGGCGGAGAGGGGAGAGACCCAGTACTTC. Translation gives CASSLTAERGETQYF. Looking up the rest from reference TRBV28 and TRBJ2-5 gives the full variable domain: DVKVTQSSRYLVKRTGEKVFLECVQDMDHENMFWYRQDPGLGLRLIYFSYDVKMKEKGDIPEGYSVSREKKERFSLILESASTNQTSMYLCASSLTAERGETQYFGPGTRLLVL.

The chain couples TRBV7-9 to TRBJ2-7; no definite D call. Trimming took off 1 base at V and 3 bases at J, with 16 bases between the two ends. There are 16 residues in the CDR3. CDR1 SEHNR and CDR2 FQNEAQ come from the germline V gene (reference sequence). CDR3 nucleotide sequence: TGTGCCAGCAGCTTAGTAGGGATCCCCTCCAACTACGAGCAGTACTTC. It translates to CASSLVGIPSNYEQYF.

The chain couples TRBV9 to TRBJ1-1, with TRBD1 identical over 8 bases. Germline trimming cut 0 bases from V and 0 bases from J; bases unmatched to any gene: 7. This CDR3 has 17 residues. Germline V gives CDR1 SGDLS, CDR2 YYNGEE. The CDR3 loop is CASSVGETGVLNTEAFF. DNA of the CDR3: TGTGCCAGCAGCGTAGGTGAGACAGGGGTACTGAACACTGAAGCTTTCTTT.

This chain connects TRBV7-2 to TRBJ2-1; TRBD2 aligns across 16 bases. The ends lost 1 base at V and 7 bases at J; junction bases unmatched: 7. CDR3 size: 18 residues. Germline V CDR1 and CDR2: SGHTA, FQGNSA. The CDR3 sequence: CASSLGGTSGGARNEQFF. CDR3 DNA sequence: TGTGCCAGCAGCTTAGGCGGGACTAGCGGGGGGGCCCGTAATGAGCAGTTCTTC.